The rows below give T cell receptor beta chains drawn from one sample of a study of early T cells in non-severe SARS-CoV-2 infection. TCRdb used MiXCR to reprocess the 5' RACE reads, holding one entry per CDR3 protein. Among fewer than 95,000 distinct CDR3 sequences listed, roughly 17% were seen once. This material consisted of whole blood, taken at baseline. These receptor sequences come from an adult who was a healthcare worker with PCR-confirmed SARS-CoV-2 infection or an uninfected control (not recorded which). CDR3s include the opening cysteine and the closing phenylalanine or tryptophan. Fields, in order: CDR3 DNA, CDR3 protein, V gene, J gene, CDR3 length, clone size, D gene. D genes are given only for firm matches. Some rows have no size entry. The others give once, few or many, or a class for an expanded clone.

TGTGCCAGCAGCTTCAGACAGGGCCCAGATACGCAGTATTTT	CASSFRQGPDTQYF	TRBV7-9	TRBJ2-3	14	.	TRBD1
TGCAGTGCTAGAGATCGAGCGGGAGGGCCCTCCTACGAGCAGTACTTC	CSARDRAGGPSYEQYF	TRBV20-1	TRBJ2-7	16	many	TRBD2
TGTGCCAGCTCACAGAATCAAATCAGAGGGGTCGGGGAGACCCAGTACTTC	CASSQNQIRGVGETQYF	TRBV18	TRBJ2-5	17	once	.
TGTGCCAGCAGTCAGGCGGACGAGCAGTACTTC	CASSQADEQYF	TRBV14	TRBJ2-7	11	.	.
TGTGCCAGCAGCCCCCTCCTCACGGGAGAAGGAAATGAGCAGTTCTTC	CASSPLLTGEGNEQFF	TRBV4-2	TRBJ2-1	16	many	.
TGCGCCAGCAGCCAATACCCCTGGACTAGCGGGAGGAGGTACAATGAGCAGTTCTTC	CASSQYPWTSGRRYNEQFF	TRBV4-1	TRBJ2-1	19	few	TRBD2
TGCGCCAGCAGCGAACCAGGGGAGCCCCAGCATTTT	CASSEPGEPQHF	TRBV5-1	TRBJ1-5	12	many	.
TGTGCCAGCTCACCCGGGTCAAGGGGAGACACCATATATTTT	CASSPGSRGDTIYF	TRBV18	TRBJ1-3	14	.	.
TGTGCCAGCAGCTTCATCCCAACAGATACGCAGTATTTT	CASSFIPTDTQYF	TRBV5-4	TRBJ2-3	13	.	.
TGTGCCAGCAGCCCCCACCCTGGGGTGACTAGCAATCAGCCCCAGCATTTT	CASSPHPGVTSNQPQHF	TRBV7-2	TRBJ1-5	17	.	.
TGCAGTGCTACTCGGGCCTACGGGGAGCTGTTTTTT	CSATRAYGELFF	TRBV20-1	TRBJ2-2	12	few	.
TGTGCCAGCAGCTGGGAGTCGGCTGAAGCTTTCTTT	CASSWESAEAFF	TRBV5-4	TRBJ1-1	12	.	.
TGTGCCAGCAGCACGGGACAAGCGGGCAAAGAGACCCAGTACTTC	CASSTGQAGKETQYF	TRBV5-4	TRBJ2-5	15	many	.
TGCAGTGCTACCCCCGACCAAACCTACAATGAGCAGTTCTTC	CSATPDQTYNEQFF	TRBV20-1	TRBJ2-1	14	few	.
TGTGCCAGCAGTCCCGGGACAGGAGCAGATACGCAGTATTTT	CASSPGTGADTQYF	TRBV6-4	TRBJ2-3	14	.	TRBD1
TGCGCCAGCAGCATTTGGACAGGGGGCGTGGATACGCAGTATTTT	CASSIWTGGVDTQYF	TRBV5-1	TRBJ2-3	15	few	TRBD1
TGTGCCAGCACACACCGCGGAGGCCAAGAGACCCAGTACTTC	CASTHRGGQETQYF	TRBV7-6	TRBJ2-5	14	.	.
TGTGCCAGCAGCCCCATTAATAGCTATGAGCAGTTCTTC	CASSPINSYEQFF	TRBV7-9	TRBJ2-1	13	few	.
TGTGCCAGCAGTTGGGAACTAGCGGGAGGGGAGACCCAGTACTTC	CASSWELAGGETQYF	TRBV28	TRBJ2-5	15	.	TRBD2
TGTGCCAGCAGTCATAAACAGGGCTCCTATTCACCCCTCCACTTT	CASSHKQGSYSPLHF	TRBV28	TRBJ1-6	15	few	.
TGTGCCAGTAGTCGCCAGCGCGGCACAGATACGCAGTATTTT	CASSRQRGTDTQYF	TRBV19	TRBJ2-3	14	.	.
TGTGCCAGTAGTACGGGACGGCGATTTGGCTACACCTTC	CASSTGRRFGYTF	TRBV19	TRBJ1-2	13	.	.
TGCAGCGTTGAACGGGACAGAAATTACAATGAGCAGTTCTTC	CSVERDRNYNEQFF	TRBV29-1	TRBJ2-1	14	.	TRBD1
TGTGCTAGTAGCCCTGTAGCGGGAGGACGGACAGATACGCAGTATTTT	CASSPVAGGRTDTQYF	TRBV19	TRBJ2-3	16	.	TRBD2
TGTGCCATCAGTGACGGAAAGAGCACAGATACGCAGTATTTT	CAISDGKSTDTQYF	TRBV10-3	TRBJ2-3	14	.	.
TGTGCCACCAGTGATACGGGGGGTACCCAGCATTTT	CATSDTGGTQHF	TRBV24-1	TRBJ1-5	12	.	.
TGTGCCACCAGTGAACTAGCGGGAAGCACAGATACGCAGTATTTT	CATSELAGSTDTQYF	TRBV24-1	TRBJ2-3	15	.	TRBD2